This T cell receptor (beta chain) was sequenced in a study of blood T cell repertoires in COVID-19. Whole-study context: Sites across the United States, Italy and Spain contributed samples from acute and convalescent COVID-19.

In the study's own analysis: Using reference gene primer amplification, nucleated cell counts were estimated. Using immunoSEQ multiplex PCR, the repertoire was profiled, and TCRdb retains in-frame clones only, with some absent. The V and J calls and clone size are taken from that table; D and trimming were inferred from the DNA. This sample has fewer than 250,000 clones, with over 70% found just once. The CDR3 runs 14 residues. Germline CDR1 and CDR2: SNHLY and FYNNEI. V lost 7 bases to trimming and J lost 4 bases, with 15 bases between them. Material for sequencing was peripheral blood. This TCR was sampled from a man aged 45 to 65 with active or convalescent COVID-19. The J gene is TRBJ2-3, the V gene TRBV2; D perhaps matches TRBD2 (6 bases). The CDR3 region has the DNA TGTGCCAGCACAACGACTAGGCGAGCAGATACGCAGTATTTT. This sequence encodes CASTTTRRADTQYF.